The sequence of this T cell receptor beta chain was determined in a study of CD8+CD57+ T cells in acquired aplastic anemia. In the study overall: Sorted CD4+ and CD8+ cell DNA averaged about 3.5 ug.

Whole-study results and caveats: Some 29 shared CD8+ CDR3s appeared highly expressed within patients' immunodominant clones. Patient and control CD8+ Simpson's diversity was not significantly different.

As concerns this clonotype: The antigen remains undetermined.

Profiling of TCR beta VDJ combinations and CDR3 sequences used genomic DNA as template. TCRdb reprocessed the reads with MiXCR, giving one entry per CDR3 protein. Of under 350,000 distinct CDR3 sequences in the sample, 56% were seen once. Before being chosen for sequencing, patients had shown CD8+CD57+ cell expansion by flow cytometry. Blood sampling was performed on the patients, and none of them had received therapy by then. In germline, CDR1 is LNHDA, CDR2 SQIVND (reference sequence). The V and J ends lost 4 bases and 4 bases, in that order; junction bases with no gene match: 7. The CDR3 is 15 amino acids.

The sample was sorted CD4+, CD8+, or CD8+CD57+ T cells (not recorded which) from PBMCs. The sequence derives from a human donor with aplastic anemia. The V call is TRBV19, the J call TRBJ1-5; TRBD1 aligns across 7 bases. The CDR3: CASSRGQYFNQPQHF. CDR3 DNA sequence: TGTGCCAGTAGTAGGGGACAGTACTTTAATCAGCCCCAGCATTTT.